This T cell receptor beta chain was found in a study of identical twins. Study-wide points: Fewer insertions characterized abundant cord blood beta clonotypes, whereas memory repertoires showed none. Out-of-frame TCR alpha sharing observed in monozygotic twins exceeded model estimates.

The ends were cut back, 4 bases at V and 15 bases at J, with 16 bases in the middle. CDR3 size: 12 residues. Germline lookup yields CDR1 KGHSH and CDR2 LQKENI. To note about this clonotype: What it binds is not known.

TCRdb itself ran the 5' RACE reads through MiXCR, one entry per CDR3 protein. Among about 240,000 distinct CDR3 sequences listed, 7.5% were seen once. A further study also used this sample, focusing on yellow fever vaccine responses in identical twins. That work states: It has been reported that, in twins, the vaccine T cell response seemed partly convergent and partly personalized.

This receptor was identified in a woman in her late teens or twenties in good health. The sequenced sample consisted of CD8+ T cells sorted from blood. The chain carries TRBV18 and TRBJ2-1, with D maybe TRBD2 (6 bases). DNA for the CDR3: TGTGCCAGCTCACTACAGGACGCGGGACCGTTCTTC. This gives the protein CASSLQDAGPFF.